The present TCR beta chain was sequenced within a study of chemoradiotherapy in HPV16-positive cancers. Profiling relied on immunoSEQ multiplex PCR, and the TCRdb table lists in-frame clones only, not all of them. The table shows about 8,100 clones, with over 65% occurring only once. The sequence came from a human donor with HPV-associated anogenital cancer. This specimen was collected from a patient who underwent chemoradiotherapy.

The CDR3 protein is CASSSPVSGYGYTF. The DNA for the CDR3 is TGTGCCAGCAGCTCCCCTGTGTCGGGCTATGGCTACACCTTC. This sequence joins TRBV9 and TRBJ1-2, with D hard to call. The CDR3 has 14 amino acids. The V gene's germline CDR1 is SGDLS and CDR2 YYNGEE. Trimming removed 4 bases from V and 4 bases from J, with 14 bases in between.